The clone carrying this T cell receptor beta chain appeared a few times. The sample originates from a study of CD8 T cells in Susac syndrome. RNA was extracted with the RNeasy kit, and a quantity of roughly 0.45 to 1 ug was reverse transcribed using random hexamers. The amplification used immunoSEQ multiplex PCR on TCR beta CDR3; it spanned 54 Vbeta and 13 Jbeta. MiXCR, run by TCRdb on the immunoSEQ multiplex PCR reads, gives a single entry per CDR3 protein. The table records under 200,000 distinct CDR3 sequences, approximately 93% of them present only once. The TCR sequence derives from a human donor in good health. Sequencing input: CD4+ T cells from PBMCs.

The CDR3 DNA is TGTGCCAGCAGCTTAGCGTCCAGGGTGAACACTGAAGCTTTCTTT. Protein sequence: CASSLASRVNTEAFF. The chain employs TRBV7-9 and TRBJ1-1; maybe TRBD1 (5 bases). CDR1 is SEHNR, CDR2 FQNEAQ, per germline (reference sequence). Trimming took off 0 bases at V and 0 bases at J, with 8 bases between the two ends. The CDR3 has 15 amino acids. The variable domain in full, completed from reference TRBV7-9 and TRBJ1-1, reads DTGVSQNPRHKITKRGQNVTFRCDPISEHNRLYWYRQTLGQGPEFLTYFQNEAQLEKSRLLSDRFSAERPKGSFSTLEIQRTEQGDSAMYLCASSLASRVNTEAFFGQGTRLTVV.